This T cell receptor beta chain was observed in a study of CD8+CD57+ T cells in acquired aplastic anemia. Study as a whole: Mean yield of DNA from sorted CD4+ and CD8+ cells was around 3 ug.

The sample holds one count of this clonotype. Genomic DNA served as template for TCR beta VDJ and CDR3 profiling. TCRdb analysed the reads with MiXCR anew, one entry per CDR3 protein. The table has about 110,000 distinct CDR3 sequences, less than 65% seen once; the top ten hold under 35%. Germline values: CDR1 LNHDA, CDR2 SQIVND (reference sequence). The CDR3 length is 15 residues. With V trimmed by 9 bases and J by 5 bases, 14 bases remained unmatched. This chain connects TRBV19 to TRBJ2-5; TRBD1 aligns across 8 bases. Sequenced sample: sorted CD4+, CD8+, or CD8+CD57+ T cells (not recorded which) from PBMCs. The sequence was collected from a human donor in good health, serving as a control. Here the CDR3 reads CASSLGLTGGETQYF. For the CDR3, the DNA is TGTGCCAGCAGTTTGGGCCTCACAGGGGGGGAGACCCAGTACTTC.